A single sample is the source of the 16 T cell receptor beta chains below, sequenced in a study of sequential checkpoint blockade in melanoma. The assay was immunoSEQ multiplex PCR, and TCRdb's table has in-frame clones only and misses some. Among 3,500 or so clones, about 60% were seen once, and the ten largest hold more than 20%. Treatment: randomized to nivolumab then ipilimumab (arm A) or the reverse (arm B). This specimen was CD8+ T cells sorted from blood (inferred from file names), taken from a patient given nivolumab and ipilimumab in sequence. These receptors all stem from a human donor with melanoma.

The DNA of the CDR3 is TGTGCCACCAGCAACCACCCCGGGACAGGGGTATATGGCTACACCTTC. This codes for CATSNHPGTGVYGYTF. This chain joins TRBV15 and TRBJ1-2; 10 positions agree with TRBD1. Losses at the gene ends were 4 bases for V and 5 bases for J; bases not matched to a gene: 10. The germline CDR1 and CDR2 sequences are LNHNV and YYDKDF (reference sequence). CDR3 length equals 16 residues.

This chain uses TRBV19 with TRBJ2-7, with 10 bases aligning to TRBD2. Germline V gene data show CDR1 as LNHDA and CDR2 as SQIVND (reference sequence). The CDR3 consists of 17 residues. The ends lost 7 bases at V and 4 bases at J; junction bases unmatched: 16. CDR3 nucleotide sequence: TGTGCCAGTATTGGGTTGCAAGCCGGGACTAGCGAGTACGAGCAGTACTTC. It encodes CASIGLQAGTSEYEQYF.

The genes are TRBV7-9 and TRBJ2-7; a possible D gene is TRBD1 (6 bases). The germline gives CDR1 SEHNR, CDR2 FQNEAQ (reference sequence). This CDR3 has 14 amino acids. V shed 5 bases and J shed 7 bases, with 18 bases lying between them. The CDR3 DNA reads TGTGCCAGCAGCACCAGTCGCAGGGGTCATGAGCAGTACTTC. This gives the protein CASSTSRRGHEQYF.

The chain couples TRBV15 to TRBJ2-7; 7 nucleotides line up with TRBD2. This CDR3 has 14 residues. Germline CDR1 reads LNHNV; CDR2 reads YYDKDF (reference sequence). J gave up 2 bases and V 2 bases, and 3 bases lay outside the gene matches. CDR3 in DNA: TGTGCCACCAGCAGAAACAGCGGGGCCTACGAGCAGTACTTC. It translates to CATSRNSGAYEQYF.

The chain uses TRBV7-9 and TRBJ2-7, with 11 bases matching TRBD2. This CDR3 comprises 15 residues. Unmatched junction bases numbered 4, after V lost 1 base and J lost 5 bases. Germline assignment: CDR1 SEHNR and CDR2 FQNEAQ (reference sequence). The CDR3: CASSLVTSGGHEQYF. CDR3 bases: TGTGCCAGCAGCTTAGTTACTAGCGGGGGTCACGAGCAGTACTTC.

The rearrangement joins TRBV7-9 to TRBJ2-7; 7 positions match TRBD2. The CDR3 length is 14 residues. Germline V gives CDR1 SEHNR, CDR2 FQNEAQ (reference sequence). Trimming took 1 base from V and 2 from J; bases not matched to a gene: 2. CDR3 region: CASSLGGLAYEQYF. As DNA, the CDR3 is TGTGCCAGCAGCTTAGGAGGACTAGCCTACGAGCAGTACTTC.

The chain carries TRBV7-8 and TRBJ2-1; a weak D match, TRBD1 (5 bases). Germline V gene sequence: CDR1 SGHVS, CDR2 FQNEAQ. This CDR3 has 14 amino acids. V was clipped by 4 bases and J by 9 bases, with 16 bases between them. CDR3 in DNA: TGTGCCAGCAGCTCTGGGGCTCTCACGGGTGAGCAGTTCTTC. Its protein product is CASSSGALTGEQFF.

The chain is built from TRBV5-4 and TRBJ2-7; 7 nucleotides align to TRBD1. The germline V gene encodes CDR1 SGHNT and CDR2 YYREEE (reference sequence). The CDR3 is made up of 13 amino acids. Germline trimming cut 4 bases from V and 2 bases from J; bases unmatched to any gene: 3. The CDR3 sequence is CASSAQGAYEQYF. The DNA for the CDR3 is TGTGCCAGCAGCGCTCAGGGGGCCTACGAGCAGTACTTC.

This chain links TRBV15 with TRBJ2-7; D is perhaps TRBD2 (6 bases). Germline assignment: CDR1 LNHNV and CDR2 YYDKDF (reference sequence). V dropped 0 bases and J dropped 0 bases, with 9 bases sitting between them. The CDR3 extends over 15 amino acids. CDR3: CATSRDRRDSYEQYF. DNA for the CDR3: TGTGCCACCAGCAGAGATCGGCGGGACTCCTACGAGCAGTACTTC.

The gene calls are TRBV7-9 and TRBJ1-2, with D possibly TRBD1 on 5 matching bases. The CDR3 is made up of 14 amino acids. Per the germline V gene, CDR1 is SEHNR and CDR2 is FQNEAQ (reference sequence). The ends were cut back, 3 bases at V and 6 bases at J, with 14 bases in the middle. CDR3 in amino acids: CASSLGGVKDGYTF. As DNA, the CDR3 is TGTGCCAGCAGCTTGGGGGGAGTAAAGGATGGCTACACCTTC.

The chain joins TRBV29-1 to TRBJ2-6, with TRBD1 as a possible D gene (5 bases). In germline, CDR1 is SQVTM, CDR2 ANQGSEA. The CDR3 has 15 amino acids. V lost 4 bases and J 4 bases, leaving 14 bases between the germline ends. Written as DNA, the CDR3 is TGCAGCGTTGCTATTCAGGGCTCCGGGGCCAACGTCCTGACTTTC. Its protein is CSVAIQGSGANVLTF.

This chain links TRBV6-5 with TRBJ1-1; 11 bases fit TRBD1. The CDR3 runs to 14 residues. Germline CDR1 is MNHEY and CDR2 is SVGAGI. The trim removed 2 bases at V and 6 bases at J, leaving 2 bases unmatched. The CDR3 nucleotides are TGTGCCAGCAGTTACGGACAGGGGGCAGCTGAAGCTTTCTTT. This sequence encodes CASSYGQGAAEAFF.

This chain's CDR3 is CASSYPSGKNTGELFF. CDR3 nucleotide sequence: TGTGCCAGCAGTTACCCTAGCGGGAAGAACACCGGGGAGCTGTTTTTT. This chain uses TRBV6-5 with TRBJ2-2; 9 nucleotides agree with TRBD2. V was pared by 2 bases and J by 1 base, with 2 bases of the junction left unmatched. The CDR3 spans 16 residues. Germline CDR1 is MNHEY and CDR2 is SVGAGI.

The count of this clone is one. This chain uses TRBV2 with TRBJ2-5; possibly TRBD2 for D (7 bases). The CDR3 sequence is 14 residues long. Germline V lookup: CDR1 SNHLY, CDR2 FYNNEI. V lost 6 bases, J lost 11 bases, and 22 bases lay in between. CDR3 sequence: CASRWTELGGEQYF. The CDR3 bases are TGTGCCAGCAGATGGACAGAGCTGGGGGGGGAGCAGTACTTC. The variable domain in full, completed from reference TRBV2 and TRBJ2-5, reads EPEVTQTPSHQVTQMGQEVILRCVPISNHLYFYWYRQILGQKVEFLVSFYNNEISEKSEIFDDQFSVERPDGSNFTLKIRSTKLEDSAMYFCASRWTELGGEQYFGPGTRLLVL.

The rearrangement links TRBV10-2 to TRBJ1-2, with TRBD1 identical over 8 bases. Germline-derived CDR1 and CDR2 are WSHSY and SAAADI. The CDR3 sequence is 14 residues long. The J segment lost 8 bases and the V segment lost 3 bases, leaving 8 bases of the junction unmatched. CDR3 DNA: TGCGCCAGCAGTGACATCCAGGGGGCCGAGGGCTACACCTTC. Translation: CASSDIQGAEGYTF.

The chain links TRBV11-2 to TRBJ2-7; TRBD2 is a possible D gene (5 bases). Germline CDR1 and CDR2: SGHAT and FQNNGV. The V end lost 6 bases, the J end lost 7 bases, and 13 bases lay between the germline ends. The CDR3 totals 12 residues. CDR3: CASRELGREQYF. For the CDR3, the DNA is TGTGCCAGCAGGGAGCTGGGGAGAGAGCAGTACTTC.